These 15 T cell receptor beta chains were all obtained from the same sample, sequenced in a study of blood T cell repertoires in COVID-19. Assay used: immunoSEQ multiplex PCR; TCRdb lists only in-frame clones, some missing. The sample has some 250,000 clones, 70% to 90% seen once. Material for sequencing was peripheral blood. These receptors came from a man in his thirties or forties who had recovered from COVID-19.

This chain links TRBV5-1 with TRBJ2-5; no firm D call. Germline CDR1 SGHRS, CDR2 YFSETQ. This CDR3 is 14 amino acids long. Trimming took off 6 bases at V and 4 bases at J, with 16 bases between the two ends. The CDR3 region has the DNA TGCGCCAGCATACGGGTGACCCCGTCAGAGACCCAGTACTTC. This gives the protein CASIRVTPSETQYF.

The CDR3 sequence is CASSASQTGNSPLHF. The DNA of the CDR3 is TGTGCCAGCAGCGCTAGTCAGACAGGGAATTCACCCCTCCACTTT. This sequence joins TRBV9 and TRBJ1-6; TRBD1 agrees at 7 bases. CDR3 length: 15 residues. Germline loops: CDR1 SGDLS, CDR2 YYNGEE. V gave up 3 bases and J gave up 7 bases; unmatched junction bases: 7.

This clone was picked up one time. The chain is built from TRBV19 and TRBJ2-7, with 8 bases aligning to TRBD1. Germline values: CDR1 LNHDA, CDR2 SQIVND (reference sequence). V was clipped by 8 bases and J by 3 bases; unmatched bases: 9. This CDR3 region has 14 residues. DNA of the CDR3: TGTGCCAGTCGCCGGGACAGGAAAGTCTACGAGCAGTACTTC. Its translation: CASRRDRKVYEQYF.

The chain combines TRBV9 with TRBJ2-7; D unresolved. V was clipped by 3 bases and J by 4 bases, with 14 bases between them. The CDR3 runs 14 residues. Germline values: CDR1 SGDLS, CDR2 YYNGEE. The CDR3 region is CASSESPGPYEQYF. The CDR3 DNA follows: TGTGCCAGCAGCGAGTCTCCGGGTCCATACGAGCAGTACTTC.

V and J are TRBV18 and TRBJ1-1; TRBD1 agrees at 7 bases. The length of the CDR3 is 13 residues. With 6 bases clipped from V and 4 bases from J, the junction kept 5 bases outside the gene matches. Looked up from germline, CDR1 is KGHSH and CDR2 is LQKENI. Written as DNA, the CDR3 is TGTGCCAGCTCGGTACAGGGGATCACTGAAGCTTTCTTT. It yields the protein CASSVQGITEAFF.

The chain links TRBV30 to TRBJ2-5; D is ambiguous. Germline assignment: CDR1 GTSNPN and CDR2 SVGIG (reference sequence). V was pared by 0 bases and J by 1 base, with 6 bases between. This CDR3 is 13 amino acids long. CDR3 DNA sequence: TGTGCCTGGAGTGTACACAGCCAAGAGACCCAGTACTTC. Translation gives CAWSVHSQETQYF.

V usage is TRBV7-9 and J usage is TRBJ2-1, with D perhaps TRBD2 (7 bases). Germline V gene data show CDR1 as SEHNR and CDR2 as FQNEAQ (reference sequence). The CDR3 has 15 amino acids. Trimming took 4 bases from V and 7 from J, leaving 17 bases between them. The CDR3 nucleotides are TGTGCCAGCAGCTCCCGGGGAGGGGGGCTGAATGAGCAGTTCTTC. Encoded protein: CASSSRGGGLNEQFF.

This rearrangement joins TRBV11-3 to TRBJ2-2, with 8 nucleotides matching TRBD1. Germline lookup yields CDR1 SGHNT and CDR2 YENEEA. Trimming removed 0 bases from V and 5 bases from J; junction bases left unmatched: 8. This CDR3 is 17 amino acids long. CDR3 protein: CASSLDPQGAWTGELFF. For the CDR3, the DNA is TGTGCCAGCAGCTTAGATCCGCAGGGGGCATGGACCGGGGAGCTGTTTTTT.

The chain uses TRBV5-4 and TRBJ2-7; D might be TRBD2 (6 bases). Trimming pared 3 bases from V and 1 base from J, leaving 11 bases between. Germline CDR1 reads SGHNT; CDR2 reads YYREEE (reference sequence). This CDR3 has 14 residues. The CDR3 region has the DNA TGTGCCAGCAGCTCCGGGACTGGTTCCTACGAGCAGTACTTC. Its protein product is CASSSGTGSYEQYF.

This sequence joins TRBV27 and TRBJ2-1, with 8 bases fitting TRBD1. From germline, CDR1 is MNHEY and CDR2 SMNVEV (reference sequence). CDR3 length equals 13 residues. V lost 6 bases to trimming and J lost 10 bases; unmatched junction nucleotides: 8. CDR3 in amino acids: CASSVNRGWEQFF. For the CDR3, the DNA is TGTGCCAGCAGCGTTAACAGGGGGTGGGAGCAGTTCTTC.

The chain joins TRBV25-1 to TRBJ2-7; D might be TRBD2 (6 bases). Deletions cut 9 bases from V and 2 bases from J, with 17 bases between. This CDR3 is 14 amino acids long. Germline loops: CDR1 MGHDK, CDR2 SYGVNS. The CDR3 sequence: CASHPPGGAYEQYF. CDR3 bases: TGTGCCAGTCACCCCCCAGGCGGGGCCTACGAGCAGTACTTC.

This clone was seen only a few times. This chain joins TRBV6-5 and TRBJ2-1; 9 nucleotides line up with TRBD2. V was pared by 6 bases and J by 6 bases, with 9 bases of the junction left unmatched. Per germline, CDR1 MNHEY and CDR2 SVGAGI. The CDR3 sequence is 15 residues long. The CDR3 sequence is CASRGSGGISNEQFF. The CDR3 DNA is TGTGCCAGCAGGGGCAGCGGGGGGATCTCCAATGAGCAGTTCTTC.

V is TRBV7-2 and J is TRBJ2-7; 7 bases agree with TRBD1. Germline trimming cut 2 bases from V and 4 bases from J; bases unmatched to any gene: 8. CDR1 is SGHTA, CDR2 FQGNSA, per germline. The CDR3 sequence is 15 residues long. The CDR3 nucleotides read TGTGCCAGCAGCTTAAAACAGGGGCCCTTTTACGAGCAGTACTTC. It encodes CASSLKQGPFYEQYF.

The CDR3 reads CASSPSGGAVNEQFF. As DNA, the CDR3 is TGTGCCAGCTCACCTAGCGGGGGGGCCGTTAATGAGCAGTTCTTC. The gene calls are TRBV18 and TRBJ2-1, with 11 bases lining up with TRBD2. Germline CDR1 and CDR2: KGHSH and LQKENI. V lost 3 bases to trimming and J lost 7 bases; unmatched junction nucleotides: 5. This CDR3 spans 15 amino acids.

The chain has TRBV6-5 and TRBJ1-1, with D unclear. The V gene lost 7 bases and the J gene lost 0 bases, with 9 bases spanning the gap. CDR3 length: 13 amino acids. Germline CDR1 reads MNHEY; CDR2 reads SVGAGI. This CDR3 reads CASTTQVNTEAFF. CDR3 in DNA: TGTGCCAGCACCACCCAGGTGAACACTGAAGCTTTCTTT.